The rows below give T cell receptor beta chains drawn from one sample of a study of shared clonotypes between healthy human individuals. Some clones are missing from TCRdb's copy, which holds only in-frame ones; the method was immunoSEQ multiplex PCR. The data show about 2.4 million clones, with over 85% seen just once and approximately 0.35% held by the top ten. Sequenced sample: naive CD4+ T cells from PBMCs. Receptors originate from a man younger than 30 in good health. Some clones in this sample may be carry-over from other donors' samples. Each CDR3 is given with its conserved first and last residue. Fields, in order: V gene, D gene, J gene, clone size, CDR3 DNA, CDR3 protein. D genes are given only for firm matches. Only part of the rows carry a size: once, few, many, or a class if the clone is expanded.

TRBV19,NA,TRBJ1-2,once,TGTGCCAGTAGTACCCTTTGGGATCCCACTAACTATGGCTACACCTTC,CASSTLWDPTNYGYTF
TRBV27,TRBD1,TRBJ1-2,NA,TGTGCCAGCAGTTTATTACGGCAGGGGGCTGTCGTAGGCTACACCTTC,CASSLLRQGAVVGYTF
TRBV13,NA,TRBJ1-5,few,TGTGCCAGCAGCAGGGACCGTGATCAGCCCCAGCATTTT,CASSRDRDQPQHF
TRBV7-2,NA,TRBJ2-1,NA,TGTGCCAGCAGGACCTCGAATGAGCAGTTCTTC,CASRTSNEQFF
TRBV4-1,NA,TRBJ2-7,NA,TGCGCCAGCAGCCAAGTGAGGGGGAGTTACGAGCAGTACTTC,CASSQVRGSYEQYF
TRBV7-2,NA,TRBJ2-2,NA,TGTGCCAGCAGCTCCTATAATTCGAACACCGGGGAGCTGTTTTTT,CASSSYNSNTGELFF
TRBV7-9,NA,TRBJ1-4,NA,TGTGCCAGCAGCTTAGTTGGAACAGAAAAACTGTTTTTT,CASSLVGTEKLFF
TRBV6-5,TRBD1,TRBJ2-5,NA,TGTGCCAGCAGTTCCCCATGGACAGGGAGGGAGACCCAGTACTTC,CASSSPWTGRETQYF
TRBV7-2,NA,TRBJ1-4,NA,TGTGCCAGCAGCTTAGTTTGGGCAACTAATGAAAAACTGTTTTTT,CASSLVWATNEKLFF
TRBV7-2,TRBD1,TRBJ1-1,NA,TGTGCCAGCATCCTACGGGCAGGGGGAGGTGGCACTGAAGCTTTCTTT,CASILRAGGGGTEAFF
TRBV23-1,TRBD2,TRBJ2-1,NA,TGCGCCAGCAGTCAATCACCAGCGGGAGGTGCAAATGAGCAGTTCTTC,CASSQSPAGGANEQFF
TRBV2,NA,TRBJ2-1,NA,TGTGCCAGCAGCCCGGAGGGTACCTCCTACAATGAGCAGTTCTTC,CASSPEGTSYNEQFF
TRBV19,NA,TRBJ1-5,NA,TGTGCCAGTAGTATGGTTGGGGTGGGGCAGCCCCAGCATTTT,CASSMVGVGQPQHF
TRBV5-1,TRBD2,TRBJ2-3,NA,TGCGCCAGCAGCTGGGGGACTAGCGGGATCACAGATACGCAGTATTTT,CASSWGTSGITDTQYF
TRBV28,TRBD1,TRBJ1-5,NA,TGTGCCAGCAGTCAGGGGGGACGGAGCAATCAGCCCCAGCATTTT,CASSQGGRSNQPQHF
TRBV7-9,TRBD2,TRBJ2-1,NA,TGTGCCAGCAGCTCACGGACTAGCGGGAGTAATGAGCAGTTCTTC,CASSSRTSGSNEQFF
TRBV6-4,NA,TRBJ2-1,NA,TGTGCCAGCAGAGAAACAGGAGACAATGAGCAGTTCTTC,CASRETGDNEQFF
TRBV5-1,NA,TRBJ2-4,NA,TGCGCCAGCAGCTTGGGTCAGAGCCTAGCCAAAAACATTCAGTACTTC,CASSLGQSLAKNIQYF
TRBV5-1,NA,TRBJ2-6,NA,TGCGCCAGCAGACATTCCTCTGGGGCCAACGTCCTGACTTTC,CASRHSSGANVLTF
TRBV28,NA,TRBJ1-1,few,TGTGCCAGCAGTCCCAGCGTGGGGAACACTGAAGCTTTCTTT,CASSPSVGNTEAFF
TRBV9,TRBD1,TRBJ1-6,NA,TGTGCCAGCCGCCGTGGGGACAGCTATAATTCACCCCTCCACTTT,CASRRGDSYNSPLHF
TRBV2,NA,TRBJ2-1,NA,TGTGCCAGCAGTGTAGGGGACCCCTTCTCAGAGCAGTTCTTC,CASSVGDPFSEQFF
TRBV5-1,NA,TRBJ2-5,once,TGCGCCAGCAGCTCCAGTACTAGTGGAGAGACCCAGTACTTC,CASSSSTSGETQYF
TRBV4-3,TRBD1,TRBJ1-2,once,TGCGCCAGCAGCCAAGAACGGACAGGGAGGTACTATGGCTACACCTTC,CASSQERTGRYYGYTF
TRBV30,NA,TRBJ2-3,once,TGTGCCTGGAGTGTGAGAAGGATTGGGGGGACAGATACGCAGTATTTT,CAWSVRRIGGTDTQYF
TRBV5-1,TRBD1,TRBJ2-5,NA,TGCGCCAGCAGCCTGGGACAGGGCTTTGAGCAGTACTTC,CASSLGQGFEQYF
TRBV2,NA,TRBJ2-1,NA,TGTGCCAGCAGTGAGTGGGTGGGGGAGCAGTTCTTC,CASSEWVGEQFF
TRBV7-9,NA,TRBJ2-3,once,TGTGCCAGCAGTTCAGACTCGGTCGGAGATACGCAGTATTTT,CASSSDSVGDTQYF
TRBV18,NA,TRBJ2-7,NA,TGTGCCAGCTCACCGGGCAGGGGGGCCTACGAGCAGTACTTC,CASSPGRGAYEQYF
TRBV28,NA,TRBJ1-5,NA,TGTGCCAGCAGTTTAATCCATAGCAATCAGCCCCAGCATTTT,CASSLIHSNQPQHF
TRBV30,NA,TRBJ2-2,NA,TGTGCCTGGAGCCCTGTATTGGGGAGGTCGACCACCGGGGAGCTGTTTTTT,CAWSPVLGRSTTGELFF
TRBV7-9,NA,TRBJ2-3,NA,TGTGCCAGCAGCCAAACCCCAACGCAGTATTTT,CASSQTPTQYF